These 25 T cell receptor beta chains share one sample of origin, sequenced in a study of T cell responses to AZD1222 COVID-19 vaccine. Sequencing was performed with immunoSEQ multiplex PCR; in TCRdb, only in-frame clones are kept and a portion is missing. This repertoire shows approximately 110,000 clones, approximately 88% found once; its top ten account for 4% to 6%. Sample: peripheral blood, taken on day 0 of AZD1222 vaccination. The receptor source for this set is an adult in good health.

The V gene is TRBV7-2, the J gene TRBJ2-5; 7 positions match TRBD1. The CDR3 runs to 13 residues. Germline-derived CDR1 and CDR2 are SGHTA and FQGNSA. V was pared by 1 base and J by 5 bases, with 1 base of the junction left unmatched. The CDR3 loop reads CASSLGQGETQYF. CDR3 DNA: TGTGCCAGCAGCTTAGGACAGGGTGAGACCCAGTACTTC.

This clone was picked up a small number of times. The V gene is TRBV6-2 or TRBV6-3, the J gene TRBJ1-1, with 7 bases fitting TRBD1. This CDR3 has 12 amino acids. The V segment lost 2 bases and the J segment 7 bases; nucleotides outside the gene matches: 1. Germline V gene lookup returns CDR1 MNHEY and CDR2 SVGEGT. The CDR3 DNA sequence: TGTGCCAGCAGTTACAGACAGGGTGAAGCTTTCTTT. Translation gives CASSYRQGEAFF.

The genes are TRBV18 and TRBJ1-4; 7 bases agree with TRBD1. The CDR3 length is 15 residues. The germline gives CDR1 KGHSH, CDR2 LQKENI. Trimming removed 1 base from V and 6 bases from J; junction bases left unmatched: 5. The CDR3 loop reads CASSPQGASDEKLFF. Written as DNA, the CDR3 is TGTGCCAGCTCACCACAGGGGGCTAGTGATGAAAAACTGTTTTTT.

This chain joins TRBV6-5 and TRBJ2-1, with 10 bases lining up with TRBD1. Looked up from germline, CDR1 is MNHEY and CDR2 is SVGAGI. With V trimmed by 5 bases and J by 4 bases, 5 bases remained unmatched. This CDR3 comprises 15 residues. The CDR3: CASSPDRGIYNEQFF. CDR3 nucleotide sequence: TGTGCCAGCAGTCCGGACAGGGGGATTTACAATGAGCAGTTCTTC.

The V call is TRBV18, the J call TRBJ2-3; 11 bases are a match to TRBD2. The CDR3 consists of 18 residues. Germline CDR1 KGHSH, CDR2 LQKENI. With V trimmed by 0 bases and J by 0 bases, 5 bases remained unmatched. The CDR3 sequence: CASSPPLAGGPSTDTQYF. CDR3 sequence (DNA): TGTGCCAGCTCACCACCGCTAGCGGGGGGACCGAGCACAGATACGCAGTATTTT. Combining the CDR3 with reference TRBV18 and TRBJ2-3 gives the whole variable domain NAGVMQNPRHLVRRRGQEARLRCSPMKGHSHVYWYRQLPEEGLKFMVYLQKENIIDESGMPKERFSAEFPKEGPSILRIQQVVRGDSAAYFCASSPPLAGGPSTDTQYFGPGTRLTVL.

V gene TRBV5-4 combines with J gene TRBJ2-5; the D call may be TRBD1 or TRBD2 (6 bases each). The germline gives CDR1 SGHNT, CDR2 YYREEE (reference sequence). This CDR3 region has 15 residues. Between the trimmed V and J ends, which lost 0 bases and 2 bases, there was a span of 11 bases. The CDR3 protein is CASSLGGREQETQYF. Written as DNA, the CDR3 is TGTGCCAGCAGCTTGGGGGGGCGGGAACAAGAGACCCAGTACTTC.

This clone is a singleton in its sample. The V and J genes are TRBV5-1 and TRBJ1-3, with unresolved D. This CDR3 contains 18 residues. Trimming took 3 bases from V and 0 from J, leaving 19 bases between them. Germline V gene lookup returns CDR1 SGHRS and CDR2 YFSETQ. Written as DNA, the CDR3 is TGCGCCAGCAGCTCATCCTTCTCCGGGCCCAGCTCTGGAAACACCATATATTTT. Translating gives CASSSSFSGPSSGNTIYF.

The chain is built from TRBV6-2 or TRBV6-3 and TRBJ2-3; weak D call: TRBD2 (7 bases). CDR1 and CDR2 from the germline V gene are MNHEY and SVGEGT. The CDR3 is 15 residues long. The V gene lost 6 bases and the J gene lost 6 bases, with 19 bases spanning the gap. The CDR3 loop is CASSSGEGGRDTQYF. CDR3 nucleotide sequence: TGTGCCAGCAGCTCCGGTGAGGGGGGGCGGGATACGCAGTATTTT.

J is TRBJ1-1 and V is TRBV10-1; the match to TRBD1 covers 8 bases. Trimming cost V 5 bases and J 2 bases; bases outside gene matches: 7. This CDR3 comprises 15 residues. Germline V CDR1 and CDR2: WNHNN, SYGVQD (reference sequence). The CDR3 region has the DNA TGCGCCAGCAGTCCTGGACAGGGTATCAACACTGAAGCTTTCTTT. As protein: CASSPGQGINTEAFF.

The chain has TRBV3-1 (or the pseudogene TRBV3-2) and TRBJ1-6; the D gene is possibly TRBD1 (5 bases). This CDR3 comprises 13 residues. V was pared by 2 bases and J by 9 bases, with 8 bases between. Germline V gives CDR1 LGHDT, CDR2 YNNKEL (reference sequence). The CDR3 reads CASSQQGLSPLHF. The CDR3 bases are TGTGCCAGCAGCCAACAGGGCCTTTCACCCCTCCACTTT.

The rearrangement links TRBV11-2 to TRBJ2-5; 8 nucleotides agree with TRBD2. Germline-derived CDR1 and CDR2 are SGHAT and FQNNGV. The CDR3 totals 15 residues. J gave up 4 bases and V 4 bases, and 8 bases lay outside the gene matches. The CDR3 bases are TGTGCCAGCAGCTATACACGGGGGGGGCGAGAGACCCAGTACTTC. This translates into CASSYTRGGRETQYF.

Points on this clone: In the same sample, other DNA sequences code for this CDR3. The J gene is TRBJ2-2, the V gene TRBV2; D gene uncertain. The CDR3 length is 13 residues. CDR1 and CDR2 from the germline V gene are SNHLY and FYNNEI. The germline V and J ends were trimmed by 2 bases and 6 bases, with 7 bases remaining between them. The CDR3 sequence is CASSEQGSGELFF. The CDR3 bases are TGTGCCAGCAGTGAACAAGGCTCCGGGGAGCTGTTTTTT.

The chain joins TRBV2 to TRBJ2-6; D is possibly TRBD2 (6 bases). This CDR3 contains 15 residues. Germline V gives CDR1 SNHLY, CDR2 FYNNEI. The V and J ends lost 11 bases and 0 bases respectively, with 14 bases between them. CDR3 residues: CARGTVISGANVLTF. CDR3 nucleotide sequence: TGTGCCCGCGGGACTGTTATCTCTGGGGCCAACGTCCTGACTTTC.

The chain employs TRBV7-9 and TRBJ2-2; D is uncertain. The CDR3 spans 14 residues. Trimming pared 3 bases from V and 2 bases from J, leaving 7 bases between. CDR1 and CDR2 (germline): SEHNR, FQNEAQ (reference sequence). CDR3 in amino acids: CASSLPPNTGELFF. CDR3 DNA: TGTGCCAGCAGCTTGCCCCCCAACACCGGGGAGCTGTTTTTT. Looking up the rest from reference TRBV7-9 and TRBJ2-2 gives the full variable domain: DTGVSQNPRHKITKRGQNVTFRCDPISEHNRLYWYRQTLGQGPEFLTYFQNEAQLEKSRLLSDRFSAERPKGSFSTLEIQRTEQGDSAMYLCASSLPPNTGELFFGEGSRLTVL.

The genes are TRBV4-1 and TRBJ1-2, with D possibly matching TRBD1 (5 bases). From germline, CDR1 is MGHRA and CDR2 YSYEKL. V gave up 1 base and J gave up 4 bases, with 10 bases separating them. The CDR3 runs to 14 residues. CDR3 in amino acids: CASSQVLTAYGYTF. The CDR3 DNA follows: TGCGCCAGCAGCCAAGTATTGACAGCCTATGGCTACACCTTC.

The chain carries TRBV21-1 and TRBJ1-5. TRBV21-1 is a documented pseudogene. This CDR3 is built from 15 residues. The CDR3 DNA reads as TGTGCCAGCAGCAAAGCGAGGCATGCCAATCAGCCCCAGCATTTT. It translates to CASSKARHANQPQHF.

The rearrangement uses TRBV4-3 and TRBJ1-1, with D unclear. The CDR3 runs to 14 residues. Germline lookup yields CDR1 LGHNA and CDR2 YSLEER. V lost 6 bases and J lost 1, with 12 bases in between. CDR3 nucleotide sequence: TGCGCCAGCAGTACTCAGCGTAAGAACACTGAAGCTTTCTTT. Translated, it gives CASSTQRKNTEAFF.

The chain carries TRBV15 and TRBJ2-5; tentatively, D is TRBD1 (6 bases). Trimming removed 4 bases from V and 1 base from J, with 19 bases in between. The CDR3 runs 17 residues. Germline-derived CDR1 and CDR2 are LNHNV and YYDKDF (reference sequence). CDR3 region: CATSTRRGQSFQETQYF. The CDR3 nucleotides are TGTGCCACCAGCACCCGGCGAGGACAGAGTTTCCAAGAGACCCAGTACTTC.

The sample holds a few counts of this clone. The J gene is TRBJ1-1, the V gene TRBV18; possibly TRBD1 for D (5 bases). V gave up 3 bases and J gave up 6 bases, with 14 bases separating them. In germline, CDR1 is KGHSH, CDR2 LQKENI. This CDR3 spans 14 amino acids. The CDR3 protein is CASSPSTEGAEAFF. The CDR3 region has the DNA TGTGCCAGCTCACCGTCGACAGAGGGTGCTGAAGCTTTCTTT. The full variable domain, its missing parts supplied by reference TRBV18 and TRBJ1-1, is NAGVMQNPRHLVRRRGQEARLRCSPMKGHSHVYWYRQLPEEGLKFMVYLQKENIIDESGMPKERFSAEFPKEGPSILRIQQVVRGDSAAYFCASSPSTEGAEAFFGQGTRLTVV.

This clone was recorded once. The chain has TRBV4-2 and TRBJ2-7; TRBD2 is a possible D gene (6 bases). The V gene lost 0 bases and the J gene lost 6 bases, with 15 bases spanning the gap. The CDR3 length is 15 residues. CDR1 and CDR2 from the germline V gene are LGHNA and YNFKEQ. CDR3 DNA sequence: TGTGCCAGCAGCCAAGAAGGATCGAGGGGAGGCGAGCAGTACTTC. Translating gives CASSQEGSRGGEQYF.

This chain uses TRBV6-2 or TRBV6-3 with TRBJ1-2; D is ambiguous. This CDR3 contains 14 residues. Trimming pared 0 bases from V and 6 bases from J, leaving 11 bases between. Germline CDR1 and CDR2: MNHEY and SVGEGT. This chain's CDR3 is CASSYSIRLDGYTF. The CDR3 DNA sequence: TGTGCCAGCAGTTACTCTATCCGGCTGGATGGCTACACCTTC.

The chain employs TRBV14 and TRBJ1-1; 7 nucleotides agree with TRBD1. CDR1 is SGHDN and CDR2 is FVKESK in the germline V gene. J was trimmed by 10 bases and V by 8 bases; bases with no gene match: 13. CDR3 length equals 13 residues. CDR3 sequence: CASAPIGGGVAFF. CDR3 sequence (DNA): TGTGCCAGCGCTCCTATAGGGGGCGGGGTAGCTTTCTTT.

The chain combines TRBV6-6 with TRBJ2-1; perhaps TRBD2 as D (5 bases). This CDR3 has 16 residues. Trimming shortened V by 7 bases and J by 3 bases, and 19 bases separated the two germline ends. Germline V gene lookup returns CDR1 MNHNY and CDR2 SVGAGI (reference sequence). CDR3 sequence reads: CASKDPSRNFYNEQFF. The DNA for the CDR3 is TGTGCCAGCAAAGACCCTAGCAGGAACTTCTACAATGAGCAGTTCTTC.

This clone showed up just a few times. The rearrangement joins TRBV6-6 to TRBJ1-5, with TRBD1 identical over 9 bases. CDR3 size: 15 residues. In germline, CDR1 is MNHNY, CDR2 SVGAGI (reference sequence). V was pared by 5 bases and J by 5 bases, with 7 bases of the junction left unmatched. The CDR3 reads CASSPRDRDYQPQHF. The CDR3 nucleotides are TGTGCCAGCAGTCCAAGGGACAGGGACTATCAGCCCCAGCATTTT.

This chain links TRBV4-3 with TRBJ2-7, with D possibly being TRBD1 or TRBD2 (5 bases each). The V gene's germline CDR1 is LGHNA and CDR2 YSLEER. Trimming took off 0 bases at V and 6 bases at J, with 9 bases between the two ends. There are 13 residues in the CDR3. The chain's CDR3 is CASSQEWGFEQYF. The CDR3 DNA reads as TGCGCCAGCAGCCAAGAATGGGGGTTCGAGCAGTACTTC.